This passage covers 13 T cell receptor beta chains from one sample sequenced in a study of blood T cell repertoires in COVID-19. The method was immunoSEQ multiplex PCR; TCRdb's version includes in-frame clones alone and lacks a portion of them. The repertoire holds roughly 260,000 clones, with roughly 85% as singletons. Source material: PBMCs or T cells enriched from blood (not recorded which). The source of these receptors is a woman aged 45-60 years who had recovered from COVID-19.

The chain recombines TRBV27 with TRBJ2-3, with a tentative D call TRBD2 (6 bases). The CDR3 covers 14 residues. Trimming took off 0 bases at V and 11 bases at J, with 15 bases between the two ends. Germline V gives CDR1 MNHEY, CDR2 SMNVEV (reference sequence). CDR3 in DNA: TGTGCCAGCAGTTTATCTACCGAAGGAGGGTGGCAGTATTTT. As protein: CASSLSTEGGWQYF.

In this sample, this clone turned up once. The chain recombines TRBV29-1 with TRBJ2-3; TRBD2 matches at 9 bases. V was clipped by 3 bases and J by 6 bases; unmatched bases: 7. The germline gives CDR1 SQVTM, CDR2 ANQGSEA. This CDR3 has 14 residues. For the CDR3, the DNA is TGCAGCGTTGAGGCGGGAGGGCCCTCGGATACGCAGTATTTT. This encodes CSVEAGGPSDTQYF.

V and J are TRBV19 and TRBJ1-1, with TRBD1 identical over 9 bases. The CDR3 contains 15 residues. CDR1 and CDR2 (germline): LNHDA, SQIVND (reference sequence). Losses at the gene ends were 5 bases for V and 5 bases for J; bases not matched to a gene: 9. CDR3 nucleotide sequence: TGTGCCAGTAGTCCCGAGACAGGGGGTTATACTGAAGCTTTCTTT. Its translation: CASSPETGGYTEAFF.

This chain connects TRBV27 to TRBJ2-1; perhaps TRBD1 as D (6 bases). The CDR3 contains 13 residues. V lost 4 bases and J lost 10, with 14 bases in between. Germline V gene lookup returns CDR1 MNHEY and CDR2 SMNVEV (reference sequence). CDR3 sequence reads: CASSSQTGREQFF. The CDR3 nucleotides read TGTGCCAGCAGTTCCCAGACAGGCAGAGAGCAGTTCTTC.

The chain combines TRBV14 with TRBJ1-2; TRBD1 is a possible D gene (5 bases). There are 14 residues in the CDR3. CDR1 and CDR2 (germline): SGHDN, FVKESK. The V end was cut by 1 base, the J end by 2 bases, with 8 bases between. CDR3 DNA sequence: TGTGCCAGCAGCCAAGTCCGGGGGAACTATGGCTACACCTTC. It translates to CASSQVRGNYGYTF.

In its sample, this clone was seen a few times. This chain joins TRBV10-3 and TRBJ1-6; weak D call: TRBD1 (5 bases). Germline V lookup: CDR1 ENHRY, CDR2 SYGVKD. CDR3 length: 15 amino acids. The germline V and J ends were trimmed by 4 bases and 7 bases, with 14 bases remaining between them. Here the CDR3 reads CAISAGGRINSPLHF. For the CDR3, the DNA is TGTGCCATCAGTGCCGGGGGACGGATCAATTCACCCCTCCACTTT.

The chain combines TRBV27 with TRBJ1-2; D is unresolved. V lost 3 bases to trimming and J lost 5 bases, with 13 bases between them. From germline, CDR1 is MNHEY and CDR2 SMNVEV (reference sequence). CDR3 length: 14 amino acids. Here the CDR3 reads CASSLRALGYGYTF. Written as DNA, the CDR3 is TGTGCCAGCAGTTTGCGCGCCCTAGGTTATGGCTACACCTTC.

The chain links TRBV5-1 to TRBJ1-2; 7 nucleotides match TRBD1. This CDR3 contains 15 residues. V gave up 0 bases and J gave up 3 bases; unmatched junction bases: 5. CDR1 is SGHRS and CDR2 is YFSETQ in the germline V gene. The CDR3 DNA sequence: TGCGCCAGCAGCTTGGCAGGGGGTATAGACTATGGCTACACCTTC. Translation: CASSLAGGIDYGYTF.

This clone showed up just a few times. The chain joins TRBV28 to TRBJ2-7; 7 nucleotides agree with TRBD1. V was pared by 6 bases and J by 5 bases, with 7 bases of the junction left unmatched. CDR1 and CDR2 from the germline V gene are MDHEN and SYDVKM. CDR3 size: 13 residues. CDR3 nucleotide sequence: TGTGCCAGCAGGACGACAGGGAGCGACGAGCAGTACTTC. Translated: CASRTTGSDEQYF.

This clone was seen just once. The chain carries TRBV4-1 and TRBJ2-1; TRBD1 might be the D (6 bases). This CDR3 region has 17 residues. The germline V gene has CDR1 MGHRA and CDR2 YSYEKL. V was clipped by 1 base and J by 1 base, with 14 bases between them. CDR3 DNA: TGCGCCAGCAGCCAAGGACAGGCCCTAGGGTCCTACAATGAGCAGTTCTTC. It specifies CASSQGQALGSYNEQFF.

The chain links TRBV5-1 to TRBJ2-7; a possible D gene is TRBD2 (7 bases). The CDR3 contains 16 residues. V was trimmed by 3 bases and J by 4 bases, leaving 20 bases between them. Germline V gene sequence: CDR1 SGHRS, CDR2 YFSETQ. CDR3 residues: CASSWISGGGAYEQYF. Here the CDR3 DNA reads TGCGCCAGCAGCTGGATTAGTGGGGGGGGCGCGTACGAGCAGTACTTC. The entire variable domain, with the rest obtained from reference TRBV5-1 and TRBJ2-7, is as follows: KAGVTQTPRYLIKTRGQQVTLSCSPISGHRSVSWYQQTPGQGLQFLFEYFSETQRNKGNFPGRFSGRQFSNSRSEMNVSTLELGDSALYLCASSWISGGGAYEQYFGPGTRLTVT.

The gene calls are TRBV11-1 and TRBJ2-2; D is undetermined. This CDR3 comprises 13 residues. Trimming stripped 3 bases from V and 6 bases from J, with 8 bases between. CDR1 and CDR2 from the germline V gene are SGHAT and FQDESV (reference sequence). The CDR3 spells CASSLFGSGELFF. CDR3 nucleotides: TGTGCCAGCAGCTTGTTCGGGTCCGGGGAGCTGTTTTTT.

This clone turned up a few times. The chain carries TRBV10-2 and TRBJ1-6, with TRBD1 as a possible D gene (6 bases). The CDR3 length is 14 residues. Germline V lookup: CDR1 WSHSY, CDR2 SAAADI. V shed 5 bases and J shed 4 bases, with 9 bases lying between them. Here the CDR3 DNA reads TGCGCCAGCAGTCGGGACACATATAATTCACCCCTCCACTTT. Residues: CASSRDTYNSPLHF.